The clone carrying this T cell receptor gamma chain was seen a handful of times. What it recognizes is unknown. Extracted RNA was reverse transcribed into cDNA. CDR3 amplicons came from multiplex PCR with pooled V-gene forward and constant-region reverse primers. TCRdb reprocessed the multiplex PCR reads using CATT. Of tens of thousands of gamma-chain clones in the sample, around 20% were seen once. This entry is derived from a study of Vδ1+ human thymocytes. Study-level points and caveats: Highly polyclonal TRG and TRD repertoires with Gaussian CDR3 length distributions appeared in thymus.

The CDR3 contains 12 residues. V was pared by 0 bases and J by 11 bases, with 7 bases of the junction left unmatched. CDR1 is VINAFY and CDR2 is YDVSNSKD in the germline V gene. The TCR sequence derives from a boy less than two years old who had congenital heart surgery. The chain employs TRGV5 and TRGJ1 or TRGJ2. What was sequenced was Vdelta1+ gamma-delta thymocytes from the thymus. Subset defined: FACS-sorted CD3+ TCRalphabeta- TCRVdelta1+ TCRVdelta2- thymocytes. This chain's CDR3 is CATWDRHGEKLF. The CDR3 nucleotides are TGTGCCACCTGGGACAGGCATGGAGAGAAACTCTTT.